This T cell receptor beta chain was retrieved from a study of glioma-infiltrating T cells. Overall study results and limits: Non-neoplastic patients had below-expected tissue-blood divergence, while all gliomas exceeded expectation. Tissue and blood shared very few CDR3 sequences.

On this clonotype: Its antigen is unknown.

Using RNA template, CDR3s of TCR alpha and beta were amplified with iRepertoire arm-PCR. Input was roughly 85-400 ng of tissue mRNA or PBMC total RNA. TCRdb ran MiXCR on the multiplex PCR reads and lists one entry per CDR3 protein. The sample contains about 130,000 distinct CDR3 sequences, approximately 26% of which appear only once. The germline V gene encodes CDR1 SEHNR and CDR2 FQNEAQ (reference sequence). The CDR3 length is 13 residues. Unmatched junction bases numbered 2, after V lost 5 bases and J lost 3 bases. The gene calls are TRBV7-9 and TRBJ2-3; 7 bases agree with TRBD1. Specimen: glioma tissue, nonneoplastic brain tissue, or PBMCs (not recorded which). The clonotype comes from a human donor with low-grade glioma or glioblastoma, undergoing nonglioma brain surgery, or in good health (not recorded which). The CDR3 loop reads CASSQQGTDTQYF. CDR3 nucleotide sequence: TGTGCCAGCAGCCAACAGGGGACAGATACGCAGTATTTT. Supplemented by reference TRBV7-9 and TRBJ2-3, the full variable domain reads DTGVSQNPRHKITKRGQNVTFRCDPISEHNRLYWYRQTLGQGPEFLTYFQNEAQLEKSRLLSDRFSAERPKGSFSTLEIQRTEQGDSAMYLCASSQQGTDTQYFGPGTRLTVL.